What follows describes a single T cell receptor (beta chain). Data came from immunoSEQ multiplex PCR; TCRdb stores just in-frame clones and leaves some out. The profile shows around 120,000 clones, about 95% of them singletons. V was pared by 5 bases and J by 4 bases, with 15 bases between. Germline CDR1 and CDR2: SGHNT and YYREEE (reference sequence). This CDR3 is built from 14 residues. This record belongs to a study of control samples from healthy donors and cancer patients. V gene TRBV5-4 combines with J gene TRBJ1-1, with D possibly TRBD1 on 6 matching bases. Sequences were obtained from blood. The clonotype originates from a man aged 25-45 years in good health. In DNA, the CDR3 is TGTGCCAGCAGGGGGAAGGGGGTGGTCACTGAAGCTTTCTTT. Amino acid sequence: CASRGKGVVTEAFF.